This TCR beta chain was sequenced during a study of regulatory T cells in long-lasting Graves disease. Sequencing libraries for TCR beta were prepared with iRepertoire HTBI primers and Arm-PCR of CDR3 regions. A single record per CDR3 protein comes from TCRdb applying MiXCR to the multiplex PCR reads. In the table there are 300,000 or so distinct CDR3 sequences, about 20% of which are singletons. The CDR3 extends over 17 amino acids. V lost 0 bases and J lost 8, with 22 bases in between. Germline loops: CDR1 SQVTM, CDR2 ANQGSEA. General study findings and limits: Persistent Graves' patients showed a TCR diversity that was lower than that of newly diagnosed ones. Among persistent patients, a larger number of public clonotypes were shared (2,741) than among newly diagnosed patients (under 1,000).

Documented time point: persistent/refractory GD, antithyroid drugs over 5 years with positive TRAb. The TCR library was made from RNA extracted from PBMCs. A peripheral blood sample, roughly 8.5 milliliters in volume, was drawn into EDTA tubes. This clonotype was recorded a few times. Its target is unknown. The sample consisted of peripheral blood mononuclear cells (PBMCs), taken when the disease was refractory, from a patient treated with antithyroid drugs. The chain uses TRBV29-1 and TRBJ1-4, with D possibly TRBD1 on 5 matching bases. The TCR comes from a female donor with Graves disease. The CDR3 sequence is CSVEDLDAGGFGEKLFF. Written as DNA, the CDR3 is TGCAGCGTTGAAGATCTGGACGCCGGGGGGTTTGGGGAAAAACTGTTTTTT.